This record concerns one TCR beta chain sequence. Its antigen is not identified. This sample was included in a study of cytomegalovirus exposure and HLA in healthy donors. The length of the CDR3 is 15 residues. The V segment lost 5 bases and the J segment 1 base; nucleotides outside the gene matches: 5. Germline V gives CDR1 SEHNR, CDR2 FQNEAQ (reference sequence). Findings and caveats of the study: Later findings reportedly placed an Asian-associated ancestry cluster below the approximately 630-donor mean for N-insertions. TCR beta sequences reportedly predicted the HLA-A and HLA-B alleles of most subjects accurately. Researchers reported that a few CMV-associated chains were confirmed in vitro as CMV antigen-specific.

Amplification used 60 Vbeta primers and 13 Jbeta primers. This table comes from immunoSEQ multiplex PCR, and its TCRdb copy is limited to in-frame clones, with some not included. Of more than 75,000 clones listed, roughly four fifths are singletons. The chain carries TRBV7-9 and TRBJ2-5; 9 nucleotides align to TRBD2. The clonotype was recovered from a woman aged 50 to 65 in good health and CMV-seropositive. Specimen: PBMCs. CDR3 protein: CASSHRTSAQETQYF. The CDR3 DNA reads as TGTGCCAGCAGCCACCGGACTAGCGCCCAAGAGACCCAGTACTTC.